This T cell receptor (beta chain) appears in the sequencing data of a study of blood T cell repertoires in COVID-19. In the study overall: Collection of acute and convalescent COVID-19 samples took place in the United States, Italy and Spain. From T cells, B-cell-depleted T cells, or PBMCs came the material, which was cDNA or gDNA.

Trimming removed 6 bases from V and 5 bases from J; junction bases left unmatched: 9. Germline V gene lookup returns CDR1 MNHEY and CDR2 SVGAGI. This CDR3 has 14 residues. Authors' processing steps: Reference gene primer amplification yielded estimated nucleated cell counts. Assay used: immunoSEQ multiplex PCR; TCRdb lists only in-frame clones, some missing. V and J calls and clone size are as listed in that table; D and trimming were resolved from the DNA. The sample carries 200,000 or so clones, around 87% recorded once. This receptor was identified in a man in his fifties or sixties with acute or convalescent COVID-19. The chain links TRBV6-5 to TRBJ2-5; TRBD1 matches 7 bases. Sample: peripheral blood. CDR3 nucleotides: TGTGCCAGCAGAATTACAGGGGTAGGGGAGACCCAGTACTTC. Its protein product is CASRITGVGETQYF.